This is a list of T cell receptor beta chains from one sample in a study of technical replicates of blood from a few donors. Using immunoSEQ multiplex PCR, the repertoire was profiled, and TCRdb retains in-frame clones only, with some absent. The sample records 75,000 to 100,000 clones, approximately 94% being singletons. The sequenced sample was T cells isolated from PBMCs. Every receptor here comes from a human donor in good health. CDR3s include the opening cysteine and the closing phenylalanine or tryptophan. A D gene is named only where the DNA matches it firmly. Only part of the rows carry a size: once, few, many, or a class if the clone is expanded.

v_call	d_call	clone_size	j_call	cdr3_nt	cdr3_aa
TRBV5-4	TRBD1	few	TRBJ1-4	TGTGCCAGCAGCTTTTGGACAGGGGAAGGGACTAATGAAAAACTGTTTTTT	CASSFWTGEGTNEKLFF
TRBV4-1	TRBD1	NA	TRBJ2-7	TGCGCCAGCAGCACTTCCGGGACAGCGTCCTACGAGCAGTACTTC	CASSTSGTASYEQYF
TRBV23-1	NA	NA	TRBJ2-3	TGCGCCAGCAGTCAAAAGCCTCTCACAGATACGCAGTATTTT	CASSQKPLTDTQYF
TRBV6-5	NA	NA	TRBJ2-7	TGTGCCAGCAGTGACGGTGGGCCCTACGAGCAGTACTTC	CASSDGGPYEQYF
TRBV7-9	TRBD1	NA	TRBJ1-2	TGTGCCAGCAGCCCAGGGGGGATCGGCTACACCTTC	CASSPGGIGYTF
TRBV6-1	TRBD1	NA	TRBJ2-7	TGTGCCAGCACCCTAGGGGGGACAGGGAGGGACGAGCAGTACTTC	CASTLGGTGRDEQYF
TRBV18	NA	NA	TRBJ2-2	TGTGCCAGCTCACCACCGGCTAGCCGCGACACCGGGGAGCTGTTTTTT	CASSPPASRDTGELFF
TRBV7-2	TRBD2	NA	TRBJ2-1	TGTGCCAGCAGCTTAGCGTATCAGGCGGGACTAGCGGGAGCTAATGAGCAGTTCTTC	CASSLAYQAGLAGANEQFF
TRBV6-5	NA	NA	TRBJ2-3	TGTGCCAGCAAGGATGTCGGGAGCGCTGATACGCAGTATTTT	CASKDVGSADTQYF
TRBV5-6	NA	NA	TRBJ2-3	TGTGCCAGCAGCTTGGGTACAGAGAGCTGGTTACCTAACACAGATACGCAGTATTTT	CASSLGTESWLPNTDTQYF
TRBV6-4	NA	NA	TRBJ2-3	TGTGCCAGCAGTGAAGAGGGCCATACGCAGTATTTT	CASSEEGHTQYF
TRBV4-3	TRBD2	NA	TRBJ2-7	TGCGCCAGCAGCCCCTTACTAGCGGGAGGCTACGAGCAGTACTTC	CASSPLLAGGYEQYF
TRBV5-1	TRBD2	once	TRBJ2-3	TGCGCCAGCAGCCGGACTAGCGGGACCACAGATACGCAGTATTTT	CASSRTSGTTDTQYF
TRBV30	NA	NA	TRBJ1-5	TGTGCCTGGACTGGCAGGGGCAATCAGCCCCAGCATTTT	CAWTGRGNQPQHF
TRBV6-1	TRBD2	NA	TRBJ2-7	TGTGCCAGCTGGTATGGACTAGGAAGCTACGAGCAGTACTTC	CASWYGLGSYEQYF